One sample yielded the 14 T cell receptor beta chains listed below, sequenced in a study of T cell clonality in common variable immunodeficiency. Using immunoSEQ multiplex PCR, the repertoire was profiled, and TCRdb retains in-frame clones only, with some absent. The sample offers around 42,000 clones and no singletons, the top ten holding approximately 3%. Sequenced material: peripheral blood mononuclear cells. All receptors come from a person between 18 and 75 years old in good health.

The sample holds many counts of this clone. The CDR3 end falls 3 residues outside the read, so it is completed with the germline J gene. The chain uses TRBV20-1 and TRBJ2-3; 9 positions agree with TRBD2. This CDR3 comprises 15 residues. Trimming at V came to 6 bases and at J to 4 bases, leaving 11 bases not matched to a gene. Germline V gene sequence: CDR1 DFQATT, CDR2 SNEGSKA (reference sequence). Partial CDR3 DNA: TGCAGTGCCAGGCGGCTAGCGGGAATCTCAGATACG. Amino acids: CSARRLAGISDT. In full, the CDR3 reads CSARRLAGISDTQYF.

This clone was observed many times. The CDR3 end lies 3 residues beyond the end of the read and is filled in from the germline J gene. The chain couples TRBV12-3 or TRBV12-4 to TRBJ2-3; D is possibly TRBD1 (7 bases). Between the trimmed V and J ends, which lost 8 bases and 3 bases, there was a span of 15 bases. CDR3 length: 14 amino acids. The covered CDR3 bases are TGTGCCAGCGTGCGGGACAGAATAACAGATACG. Translation: CASVRDRITDT. The CDR3 reads in full as CASVRDRITDTQYF.

This clone has a count of ten or more. The CDR3 goes on 3 residues after the read ends, and that part is filled in from the germline J gene. This rearrangement joins TRBV4-2 to TRBJ2-1; D gene uncertain. This CDR3 spans 14 amino acids. The V gene's germline CDR1 is LGHNA and CDR2 YNFKEQ. Deletions cut 1 base from V and 3 bases from J, with 7 bases between. CDR3 residues: CASSQGADYNEQFF. The DNA read from the CDR3 is TGTGCCAGCAGCCAAGGGGCCGACTACAATGAG.

This clone was detected many times. CDR3: CSASRDYGYTF. CDR3 DNA, as far as it was read: TGCAGTGCTAGTAGGGACTATGGC. The V and J genes are TRBV20-1 and TRBJ1-2; no reliable D call. The sequence runs out 3 residues before the end of the CDR3; the remainder is reconstructed from the germline J gene. The CDR3 sequence is 11 residues long. V was pared by 3 bases and J by 3 bases, with 5 bases between. In germline, CDR1 is DFQATT, CDR2 SNEGSKA (reference sequence).

This clone appeared many times. The CDR3 extends 3 residues past the end of the read, so its final part is completed from the germline J gene. The genes are TRBV5-1 and TRBJ1-3, with D possibly matching TRBD1 (6 bases). This CDR3 is 14 amino acids long. V was shortened by 0 bases and J by 3 bases, with 7 bases between the two germline ends. Germline lookup yields CDR1 SGHRS and CDR2 YFSETQ. The CDR3 bases that were read are TGCGCCAGCAGCTTGGAGGGGGTTGGAAACACC. Translation gives CASSLEGVGNT. The whole CDR3 sequence is CASSLEGVGNTIYF.

At least ten counts were recorded for this clone. CDR3 bases read: TGTGCCTGGAGTCAATACACTGAA. This sequence encodes CAWSQYTE. The entire CDR3 reads CAWSQYTEAFF. The V gene is TRBV30, the J gene TRBJ1-1; no definite D call. The read ends 3 residues early relative to the CDR3; the germline J gene fills the gap. This CDR3 has 11 amino acids. Germline loops: CDR1 GTSNPN, CDR2 SVGIG (reference sequence). V lost 2 bases and J 3 bases, leaving 4 bases between the germline ends.

This clone was observed at least ten times. The CDR3 end lies 3 residues beyond the end of the read and is filled in from the germline J gene. This chain joins TRBV7-9 and TRBJ2-5, with TRBD2 as a possible D gene (6 bases). V dropped 8 bases and J dropped 5 bases, with 12 bases sitting between them. CDR1 is SEHNR and CDR2 is FQNEAQ in the germline V gene (reference sequence). This CDR3 has 12 amino acids. The sequenced CDR3 bases are TGTGCCAGCGGGGGGATGGGGGAGACC. Translating it yields CASGGMGET. The complete CDR3 sequence is CASGGMGETQYF.

This clone was observed a few times. The CDR3 end lies 3 residues beyond the end of the read and is filled in from the germline J gene. The V gene is TRBV7-8, the J gene TRBJ2-3, with TRBD1 matching 7 bases. CDR1 and CDR2 (germline): SGHVS, FQNEAQ. The CDR3 length is 16 residues. V shed 1 base and J 2 bases; nucleotides not matched to a gene: 6. The DNA read from the CDR3 is TGTGCCAGCAGCTTAGGGGGACAGATTATCACAGATACG. Its translation is CASSLGGQIITDT. The entire CDR3 protein reads CASSLGGQIITDTQYF. Full variable domain (remainder filled in from reference TRBV7-8 and TRBJ2-3): GAGVSQSPRYKVAKRGQDVALRCDPISGHVSLFWYQQALGQGPEFLTYFQNEAQLDKSGLPSDRFFAERPEGSVSTLKIQRTQQEDSAVYLCASSLGGQIITDTQYFGPGTRLTVL.

This clone was seen many times. The CDR3 end lies 3 residues beyond the end of the read and is filled in from the germline J gene. This chain links TRBV2 with TRBJ1-2, with 7 bases lining up with TRBD1. The CDR3 extends over 14 amino acids. V shed 1 base, J shed 3 bases, and the junction held 2 bases outside the gene matches. Per the germline V gene, CDR1 is SNHLY and CDR2 is FYNNEI. The CDR3 DNA, read in part, is TGTGCCAGCAGTGAAGGTACAGGGGACTATGGC. Encoded protein: CASSEGTGDYG. The whole CDR3 sequence is CASSEGTGDYGYTF. The variable domain in full, with the rest retrieved from reference TRBV2 and TRBJ1-2, is EPEVTQTPSHQVTQMGQEVILRCVPISNHLYFYWYRQILGQKVEFLVSFYNNEISEKSEIFDDQFSVERPDGSNFTLKIRSTKLEDSAMYFCASSEGTGDYGYTFGSGTRLTVV.

Ten or more counts support this clone. The read is 3 residues too short to cover the CDR3 end, so that end is filled in from the germline J gene. The chain employs TRBV12-5 and TRBJ2-5, with TRBD1 identical over 7 bases. V was pared by 1 base and J by 1 base, with 6 bases of the junction left unmatched. CDR1 and CDR2 from the germline V gene are LGHNT and FRNRAP. This CDR3 contains 16 residues. The sequenced CDR3 bases are TGTGCTAGTGGTTTGGGGACCGGGACAGTCCAAGAGACC. It yields the protein CASGLGTGTVQET. The CDR3 reads in full as CASGLGTGTVQETQYF.

This clone was detected ten times or more. The read halts 3 residues ahead of the CDR3 end, with the missing end drawn from the germline J gene. This chain connects TRBV13 to TRBJ1-3, with no clear D. CDR1 and CDR2 (germline): PRHDT, FYEKMQ (reference sequence). The CDR3 is 16 residues long. V lost 1 base, J lost 1 base, and 11 bases lay in between. The CDR3 protein is CASSLVATASGNTIYF. The CDR3 DNA, read in part, is TGTGCCAGCAGCTTAGTGGCCACAGCTTCTGGAAACACC.

About this clone: The read finishes 3 residues shy of the CDR3 end, and the germline J gene is used to complete it. This chain uses TRBV5-1 with TRBJ2-1; 9 bases are a match to TRBD2. The germline CDR1 and CDR2 sequences are SGHRS and YFSETQ. CDR3 length equals 20 residues. Trimming took 4 bases from V and 0 from J; bases not matched to a gene: 17. The sequenced part of the CDR3 DNA is TGCGCCAGCAGCCCCCGCCCAGGTATAGCGGGAGTGGCCTCCTACAATGAG. Translating gives CASSPRPGIAGVASYNE. The full-length CDR3 reads as CASSPRPGIAGVASYNEQFF.

Ten or more counts support this clone. The read stops 3 residues short of the end of the CDR3; the missing end is completed from the germline J gene. The rearrangement links TRBV6-1 to TRBJ1-4; 8 bases match TRBD1. CDR3 length: 16 residues. CDR1 and CDR2 (germline): MNHNS, SASEGT. The junction had 3 bases not matched to a gene; V was cut back by 0 bases and J by 3 bases. CDR3 protein: CASSEARTGPNEKLFF. CDR3 bases read: TGTGCCAGCAGTGAAGCGCGGACAGGGCCTAATGAAAAA.

This clone was seen ten or more times. The read finishes 3 residues shy of the CDR3 end, and the germline J gene is used to complete it. The J gene is TRBJ2-7, the V gene TRBV7-2; D remains unclear. The CDR3 length is 11 residues. Trimming stripped 4 bases from V and 2 bases from J, with 3 bases between. The germline V gene encodes CDR1 SGHTA and CDR2 FQGNSA. This CDR3 reads CASSSTYEQYF. CDR3 DNA, as far as it was read: TGTGCCAGCAGCTCCACCTACGAG.